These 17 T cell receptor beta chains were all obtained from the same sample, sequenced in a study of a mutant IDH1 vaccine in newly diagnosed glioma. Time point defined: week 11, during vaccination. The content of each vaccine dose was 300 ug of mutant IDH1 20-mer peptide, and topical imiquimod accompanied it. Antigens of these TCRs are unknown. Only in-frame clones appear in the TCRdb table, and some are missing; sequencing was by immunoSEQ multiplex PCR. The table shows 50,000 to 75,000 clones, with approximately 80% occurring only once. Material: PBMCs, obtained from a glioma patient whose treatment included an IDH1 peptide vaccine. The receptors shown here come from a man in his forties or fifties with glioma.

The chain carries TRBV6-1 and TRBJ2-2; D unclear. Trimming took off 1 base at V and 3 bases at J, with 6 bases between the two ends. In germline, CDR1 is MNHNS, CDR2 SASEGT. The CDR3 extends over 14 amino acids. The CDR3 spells CASSEGPDTGELFF. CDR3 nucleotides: TGTGCCAGCAGTGAAGGTCCGGACACCGGGGAGCTGTTTTTT.

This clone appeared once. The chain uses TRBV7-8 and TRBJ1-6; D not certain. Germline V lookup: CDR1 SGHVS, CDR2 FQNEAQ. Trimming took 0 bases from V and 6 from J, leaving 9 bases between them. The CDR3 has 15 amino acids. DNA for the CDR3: TGTGCCAGCAGCTTAGCGCCAAGCACTAATTCACCCCTCCACTTT. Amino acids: CASSLAPSTNSPLHF. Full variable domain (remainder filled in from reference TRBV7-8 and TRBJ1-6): GAGVSQSPRYKVAKRGQDVALRCDPISGHVSLFWYQQALGQGPEFLTYFQNEAQLDKSGLPSDRFFAERPEGSVSTLKIQRTQQEDSAVYLCASSLAPSTNSPLHFGNGTRLTVT.

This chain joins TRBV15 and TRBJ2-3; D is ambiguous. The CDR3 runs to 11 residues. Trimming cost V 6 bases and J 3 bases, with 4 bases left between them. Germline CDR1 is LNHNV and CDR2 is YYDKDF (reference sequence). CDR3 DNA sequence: TGTGCCACCAGTATTACAGATACGCAGTATTTT. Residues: CATSITDTQYF.

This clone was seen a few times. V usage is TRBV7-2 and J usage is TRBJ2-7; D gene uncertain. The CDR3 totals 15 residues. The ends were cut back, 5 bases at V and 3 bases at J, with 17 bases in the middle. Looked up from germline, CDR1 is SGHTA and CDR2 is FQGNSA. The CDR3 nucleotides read TGTGCCAGCAGCCCCGTGGGAACTCCCTACTACGAGCAGTACTTC. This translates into CASSPVGTPYYEQYF.

In DNA form, the CDR3 reads TGTGCCAGCAGTCCCCAGCGGCGTAGCTCCTACGAGCAGTACTTC. Its protein product is CASSPQRRSSYEQYF. This chain uses TRBV27 with TRBJ2-7; TRBD2 might be the D (5 bases). V was trimmed by 5 bases and J by 0 bases, leaving 14 bases between them. The CDR3 length is 15 residues. The germline V gene encodes CDR1 MNHEY and CDR2 SMNVEV (reference sequence).

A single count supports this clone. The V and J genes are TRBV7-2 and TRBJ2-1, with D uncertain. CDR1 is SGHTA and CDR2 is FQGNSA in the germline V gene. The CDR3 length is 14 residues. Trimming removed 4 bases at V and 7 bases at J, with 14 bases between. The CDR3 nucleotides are TGTGCCAGCAGCTCCACCCTCGTAGGGAATGAGCAGTTCTTC. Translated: CASSSTLVGNEQFF. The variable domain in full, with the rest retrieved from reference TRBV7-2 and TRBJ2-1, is GAGVSQSPSNKVTEKGKDVELRCDPISGHTALYWYRQSLGQGLEFLIYFQGNSAPDKSGLPSDRFSAERTGGSVSTLTIQRTQQEDSAVYLCASSSTLVGNEQFFGPGTRLTVL.

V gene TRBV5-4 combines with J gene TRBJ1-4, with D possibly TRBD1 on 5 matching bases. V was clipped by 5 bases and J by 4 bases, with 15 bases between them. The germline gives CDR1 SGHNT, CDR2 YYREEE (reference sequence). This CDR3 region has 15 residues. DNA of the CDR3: TGTGCCAGCAGTTTTGACGGGGGTGGTAATGAAAAACTGTTTTTT. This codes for CASSFDGGGNEKLFF.

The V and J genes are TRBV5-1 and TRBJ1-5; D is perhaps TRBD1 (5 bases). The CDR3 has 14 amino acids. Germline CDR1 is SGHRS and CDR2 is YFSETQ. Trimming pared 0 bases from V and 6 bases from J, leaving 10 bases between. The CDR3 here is CASSLAGGVQPQHF. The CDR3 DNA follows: TGCGCCAGCAGCTTGGCTGGGGGAGTTCAGCCCCAGCATTTT.

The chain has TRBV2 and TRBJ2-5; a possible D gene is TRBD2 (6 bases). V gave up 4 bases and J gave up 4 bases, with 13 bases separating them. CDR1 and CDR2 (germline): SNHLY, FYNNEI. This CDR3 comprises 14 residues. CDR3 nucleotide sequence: TGTGCCAGCAGTGCCCGACTAGGAGGAGAGACCCAGTACTTC. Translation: CASSARLGGETQYF.

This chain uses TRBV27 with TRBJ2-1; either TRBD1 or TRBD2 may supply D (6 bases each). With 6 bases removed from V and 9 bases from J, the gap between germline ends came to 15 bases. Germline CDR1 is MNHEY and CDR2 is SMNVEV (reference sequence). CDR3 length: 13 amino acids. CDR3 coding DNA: TGTGCCAGCAGCCCTGACAGGCGGGGTGAGCAGTTCTTC. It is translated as CASSPDRRGEQFF.

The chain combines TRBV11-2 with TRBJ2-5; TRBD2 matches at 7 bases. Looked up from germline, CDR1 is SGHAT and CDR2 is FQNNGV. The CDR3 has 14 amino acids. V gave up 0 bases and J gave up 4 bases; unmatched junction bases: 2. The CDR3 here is CASSLEPSGETQYF. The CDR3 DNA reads TGTGCCAGCAGCTTAGAGCCTAGCGGAGAGACCCAGTACTTC.

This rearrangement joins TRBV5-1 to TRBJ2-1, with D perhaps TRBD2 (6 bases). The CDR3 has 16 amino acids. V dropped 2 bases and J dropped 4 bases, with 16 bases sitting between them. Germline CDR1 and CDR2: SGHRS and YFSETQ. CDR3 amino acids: CASSFNGPGGYNEQFF. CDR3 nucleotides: TGCGCCAGCAGCTTCAACGGACCCGGAGGGTACAATGAGCAGTTCTTC.

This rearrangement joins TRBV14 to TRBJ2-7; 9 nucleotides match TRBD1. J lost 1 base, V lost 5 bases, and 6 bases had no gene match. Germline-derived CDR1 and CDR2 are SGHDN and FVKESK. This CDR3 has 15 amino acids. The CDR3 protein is CASSARQGVSYEQYF. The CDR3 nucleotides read TGTGCCAGCAGCGCTCGACAGGGGGTATCCTACGAGCAGTACTTC.

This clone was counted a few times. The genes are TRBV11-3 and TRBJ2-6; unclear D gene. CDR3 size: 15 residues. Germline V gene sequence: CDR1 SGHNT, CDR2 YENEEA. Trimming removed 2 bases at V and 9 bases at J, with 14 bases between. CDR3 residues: CASSLNSLRDNVLTF. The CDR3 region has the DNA TGTGCCAGCAGCTTAAACAGCTTGCGAGACAACGTCCTGACTTTC.

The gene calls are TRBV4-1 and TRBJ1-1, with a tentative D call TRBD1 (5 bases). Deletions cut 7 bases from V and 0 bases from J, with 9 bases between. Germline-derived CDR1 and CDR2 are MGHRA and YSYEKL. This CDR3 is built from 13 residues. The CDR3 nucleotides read TGCGCCAGCACCCGGGGGATGAACACTGAAGCTTTCTTT. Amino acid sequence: CASTRGMNTEAFF.

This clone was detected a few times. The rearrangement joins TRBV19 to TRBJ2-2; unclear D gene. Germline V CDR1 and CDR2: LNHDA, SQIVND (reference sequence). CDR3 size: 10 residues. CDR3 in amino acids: CSEFTGELFF. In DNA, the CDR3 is TGTTCAGAGTTTACCGGGGAGCTGTTTTTT.

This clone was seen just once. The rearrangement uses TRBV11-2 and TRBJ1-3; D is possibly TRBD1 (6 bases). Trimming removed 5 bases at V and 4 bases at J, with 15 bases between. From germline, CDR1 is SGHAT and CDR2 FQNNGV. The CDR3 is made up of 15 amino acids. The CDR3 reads CASSPLQGIGNTIYF. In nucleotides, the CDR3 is TGTGCCAGCAGCCCCCTCCAGGGGATAGGAAACACCATATATTTT.